A selection of T cell receptor beta chains follows, all from one sample in a study of blood T cell repertoires in COVID-19. Produced via immunoSEQ multiplex PCR; TCRdb's table is partial and in-frame only. The sample lists over 25,000 clones; less than 90% were seen once. Sequences were obtained from peripheral blood. These receptors came from a woman aged 60-75 years with active COVID-19. The CDR3 runs from the conserved cysteine through the conserved F or W. The D gene is left open where the match is weak. Clone size, where shown, is once, few, many, or a class for clones that have expanded.

V gene	clone size	J gene	D gene	CDR3 protein	CDR3 DNA
TRBV11-2	-	TRBJ2-3	-	CASSLDAGRTDTQYF	TGTGCCAGCAGCTTAGATGCTGGGAGGACAGATACGCAGTATTTT
TRBV2	-	TRBJ2-2	-	CASSEGATDTGELFF	TGTGCCAGCAGTGAGGGGGCGACAGACACCGGGGAGCTGTTTTTT
TRBV5-1	-	TRBJ2-1	TRBD2	CASSLVTSGRNEQFF	TGCGCCAGCAGCTTGGTAACTAGCGGGAGAAATGAGCAGTTCTTC
TRBV2	once	TRBJ1-1	-	CASRDSLNTEAFF	TGTGCCAGCAGGGACAGCTTGAACACTGAAGCTTTCTTT
TRBV28	few	TRBJ1-1	-	CASSPFLGLEAFF	TGTGCCAGCAGCCCTTTCTTGGGGCTTGAAGCTTTCTTT
TRBV18	-	TRBJ1-5	TRBD1	CASKIQGNQPQHF	TGTGCCAGCAAAATACAGGGGAATCAGCCCCAGCATTTT
TRBV29-1	once	TRBJ2-1	TRBD2	CSVEGSGTSAYNEQFF	TGCAGCGTTGAGGGCAGCGGGACTAGTGCCTACAATGAGCAGTTCTTC
TRBV7-3	-	TRBJ1-1	-	CASSLNAGLNTEAFF	TGTGCCAGCAGCTTAAACGCAGGCCTGAACACTGAAGCTTTCTTT
TRBV9	-	TRBJ2-3	TRBD2	CASTGGGARTDTQYF	TGTGCCAGCACCGGGGGAGGGGCTCGCACAGATACGCAGTATTTT
TRBV30	-	TRBJ1-3	TRBD1	CACQLDRAGNTIYF	TGTGCCTGCCAACTGGACAGGGCTGGAAACACCATATATTTT
TRBV10-1	medium-sized	TRBJ1-3	TRBD1	CASSEGRDRIPYSGNTIYF	TGCGCCAGCAGTGAGGGCCGGGACAGGATTCCGTACTCTGGAAACACCATATATTTT
TRBV2	-	TRBJ2-2	TRBD2	CASSQVGGRVPGELFF	TGTGCCAGCAGCCAAGTGGGAGGGCGAGTACCCGGGGAGCTGTTTTTT
TRBV5-6	-	TRBJ2-7	TRBD1	CASSKDRGSYEQYF	TGTGCCAGCAGTAAAGACAGGGGTTCCTACGAGCAGTACTTC
TRBV13	-	TRBJ2-1	TRBD2	CASSPKGLPYNEQFF	TGTGCCAGCAGCCCCAAGGGACTACCCTACAATGAGCAGTTCTTC
TRBV3-1/TRBV3-2	-	TRBJ1-1	TRBD1	CASSPGQGSSTEAFF	TGTGCCAGCAGCCCAGGACAGGGATCCTCGACTGAAGCTTTCTTT
TRBV6-5	-	TRBJ1-2	TRBD1	CASSYSRQGNYGYTF	TGTGCCAGCAGTTACTCGAGACAGGGCAACTATGGCTACACCTTC
TRBV3-1/TRBV3-2	-	TRBJ2-3	-	CASSQGLTDTQYF	TGTGCCAGCAGCCAAGGACTTACAGATACGCAGTATTTT
TRBV15	few	TRBJ1-5	-	CATSRDRTYTGQPQHF	TGTGCCACCAGCAGAGATAGGACCTATACAGGGCAGCCCCAGCATTTT
TRBV7-8	-	TRBJ1-3	TRBD1	CASSLGTGTGNTIYF	TGTGCCAGCAGCTTAGGGACAGGGACTGGAAACACCATATATTTT
TRBV9	-	TRBJ2-3	-	CASSALQVERDTQYF	TGTGCCAGCAGCGCCTTACAGGTTGAGAGAGATACGCAGTATTTT
TRBV3-1/TRBV3-2	-	TRBJ2-5	-	CASSQDKGWGQYF	TGTGCCAGCAGCCAAGATAAGGGGTGGGGCCAGTACTTC
TRBV5-5	-	TRBJ2-3	TRBD2	CASSLEVVAGVADTQYF	TGTGCCAGCAGCTTGGAAGTGGTTGCGGGGGTCGCAGATACGCAGTATTTT
TRBV28	-	TRBJ1-1	-	CASGFRGGGTEAFF	TGTGCCAGCGGGTTCCGGGGGGGCGGCACTGAAGCTTTCTTT
TRBV15	-	TRBJ2-2	TRBD1	CATSSLTGANTGELFF	TGTGCCACCAGCAGCCTTACAGGGGCGAACACCGGGGAGCTGTTTTTT
TRBV28	-	TRBJ2-7	TRBD1	CASRYQGARWNEQYF	TGTGCCAGCAGGTACCAGGGGGCGCGATGGAACGAGCAGTACTTC
TRBV5-5	-	TRBJ2-7	TRBD1	CASSRSGQGPYEQYF	TGTGCCAGCAGCCGGTCGGGACAGGGGCCCTACGAGCAGTACTTC
TRBV5-4	-	TRBJ2-3	TRBD1	CASSAKGQESTDTQYF	TGTGCCAGCAGCGCCAAGGGACAGGAGTCGACAGATACGCAGTATTTT
TRBV5-1	-	TRBJ2-3	TRBD2	CASSGELAGGVNTQYF	TGCGCCAGCAGCGGGGAACTAGCGGGGGGCGTTAATACGCAGTATTTT
TRBV9	-	TRBJ1-1	-	CASSVLTDNTEAFF	TGTGCCAGCAGCGTACTCACAGATAACACTGAAGCTTTCTTT
TRBV7-3	-	TRBJ2-1	TRBD2	CASSQISGAYNEQFF	TGTGCCAGCAGCCAAATCAGCGGGGCCTACAATGAGCAGTTCTTC
TRBV7-9	-	TRBJ1-1	TRBD1	CASSTGTGNVAFF	TGTGCCAGCAGCACCGGGACAGGGAACGTAGCTTTCTTT
TRBV2	once	TRBJ1-1	-	CASSVSQNTEAFF	TGTGCCAGCAGTGTGTCACAGAACACTGAAGCTTTCTTT
TRBV10-3	-	TRBJ2-3	-	CAISEQASTDTQYF	TGTGCCATCAGTGAGCAGGCGAGCACAGATACGCAGTATTTT
TRBV19	-	TRBJ2-2	-	CASTRQDLYTGELFF	TGTGCCAGTACGAGACAGGACCTCTACACCGGGGAGCTGTTTTTT
TRBV21-1	few	TRBJ2-7	-	CASSKGAGGAGIEQYF	TGTGCCAGCAGCAAAGGCGCGGGAGGCGCGGGTATCGAGCAGTACTTC
TRBV6-5	-	TRBJ1-2	-	CASSGGTDGYTF	TGTGCCAGCTCGGGGGGAACCGATGGCTACACCTTC
TRBV15	-	TRBJ1-5	TRBD1	CATSRDSGTGNQPQHF	TGTGCCACCAGCAGAGATTCCGGGACAGGCAATCAGCCCCAGCATTTT
TRBV5-1	-	TRBJ1-2	-	CASSLSGYGYTF	TGCGCCAGCAGCTTGTCAGGGTATGGCTACACCTTC
TRBV6-4	-	TRBJ1-6	-	CASRVSGQGINFNNSPLHF	TGTGCCAGCAGGGTAAGTGGACAAGGGATTAACTTTAATAATTCACCCCTCCACTTT
TRBV28	once	TRBJ2-3	TRBD2	CASSLAGGLYTQYF	TGTGCCAGCAGTTTAGCGGGGGGGTTGTATACGCAGTATTTT
TRBV27	-	TRBJ2-3	TRBD1	CASSFDRGPVTDTQYF	TGTGCCAGCAGTTTCGACAGGGGGCCAGTCACAGATACGCAGTATTTT
TRBV7-9	-	TRBJ2-7	-	CAGSGTDSYEQYF	TGTGCCGGGTCCGGGACTGATTCCTACGAGCAGTACTTC
TRBV11-1	-	TRBJ2-7	TRBD1	CASSRDSPYEQYF	TGTGCCAGCAGCCGGGACAGTCCCTACGAGCAGTACTTC
TRBV18	-	TRBJ2-1	TRBD2	CASSPSSTSGSGYNEQFF	TGTGCCAGCTCACCAAGTTCAACTAGCGGGAGTGGCTACAATGAGCAGTTCTTC
TRBV27	-	TRBJ2-6	TRBD1	CASSLRGGAGANVLTF	TGTGCCAGCAGTTTACGAGGGGGCGCTGGGGCCAACGTCCTGACTTTC
TRBV19	-	TRBJ2-1	TRBD2	CASSLRLAGNEQFF	TGTGCCAGTAGTCTACGACTAGCCGGGAATGAGCAGTTCTTC
TRBV5-1	once	TRBJ2-5	TRBD1	CASSRGQLTQETQYF	TGCGCCAGCAGTAGGGGACAGCTGACCCAAGAGACCCAGTACTTC
TRBV7-2	-	TRBJ2-2	-	CASRSLASNTGELFF	TGTGCCAGCAGATCCCTAGCGTCGAACACCGGGGAGCTGTTTTTT
TRBV5-1	-	TRBJ2-1	TRBD2	CASSWGPQRGGGNEQFF	TGCGCCAGCAGCTGGGGCCCTCAGCGGGGGGGCGGAAATGAGCAGTTCTTC
TRBV3-1/TRBV3-2	-	TRBJ1-4	TRBD1	CASSQDFTGGKKLFF	TGTGCCAGCAGCCAAGATTTCACAGGGGGCAAAAAACTGTTTTTT